This T cell receptor beta chain was documented in a study of blood T cells in healthy people across ages (dated by TCRdb to between 2015 and 2016). The study in broad terms: In model experiments, template switching captured about one uniquely barcoded TCR beta cDNA molecule for every two T cells. Using deep sequencing normalized with unique cDNA molecular identifiers, the study measured how TCR beta repertoire diversity changes with age. Donors were grouped into four age groups: young (average roughly 15 years), middle-aged (about 38), aged (around 62) and long-lived (about 90). Two additional independent replicas of 1 million unique cDNA reads from the same blood draw were analyzed for two donors (one aged 18 to 30 and one aged 80 or older).

Results the study describes overall, beyond this receptor: Observed TCR beta diversity correlated strongly with the percentage of naive T cells measured by flow cytometry. Because the CMV infection status of the donors was unknown, age-related changes in expanded clonotypes may potentially have been confounded. Conclusive comparison of naive and antigen-experienced compartments was prevented by the profiling of bulk unsorted PBMCs. Observed TCR beta diversity per million T cells fell roughly linearly with age, and a significant reduction was already apparent by age around 44. Estimates of total diversity based on one million sequenced T cells were considered lower bounds and underestimates. Compared with the aged group, the long-lived group had more naive CD4+ T cells, fewer expanded clones and increased TCR diversity, a pattern suggesting age selection.

From the cysteine through the phenylalanine, the CDR3 covers 15 amino acids. Just CDR3 DNA is preserved here, 45 bases in frame from base 1. CDR1 and CDR2 (SEHNR, FQNEAQ) derive from the germline V gene (reference sequence). The V and J ends are trimmed by 1 base and 0 bases, leaving 10 bases between them. The library was generated by 5' RACE. Data came from an Illumina HiSeq 2500. A second roughly 6 to 11 cycle PCR used a sample-barcoded 5' primer and a J-beta primer mix. Each TCR beta cDNA molecule received a unique molecular identifier from a template-switch 5' adaptor carrying 12 random nucleotides. Each sample yielded at least 3 million CDR3-containing paired-end reads. First-strand cDNA synthesis was performed from all RNA using the Mint cDNA synthesis kit, with priming by a TRBC-specific oligonucleotide. After uracil-DNA glycosylase treatment, a first 18-cycle PCR used universal primers M1SS and BC2_uni_R on all cDNA. The published analysis was carried out like this. For normalization, 1 million high-quality reads were randomly selected from each sample, with every read carrying a distinct molecular identifier. Instead of being binned into consensus sequences, reads with shared molecular identifiers were discarded. MiTCR, with a Q25 quality threshold and the strictest error-elimination algorithm, was used for CDR3 identification, clonotype clustering and error correction. Lower-bound total TCR beta diversity was estimated with a nonparametric unseen species model using Euler transformation. TCRdb's own reprocessing of the public reads used fastp at Q25 and MiXCR and kept productive beta chains. Rows merge per CDR3 protein into single entries with the most common DNA and genes. None of the V and J calls come from the authors' own analysis; TCRdb made them. The sample has about 560,000 distinct CDR3 sequences on record, roughly a quarter of them singletons. Approximately 3.3% of the sample comes from the top ten.

Systemically healthy Caucasian individuals from Russia, 35 to 40 in total and aged about 6 to 100 years, were included as donors. Approximately 9.7 milliliters of peripheral blood were drawn from each donor into EDTA-treated Vacutainer tubes. Ficoll-Paque density-gradient centrifugation was used to isolate PBMCs, with at least 7 million per sample. Total RNA, at least 6 micrograms per sample, was extracted from PBMCs with Trizol reagent. For every donor, an aliquot of PBMCs went through flow cytometry to measure the percentages of naive CD45RAhigh/CD27high T cells. This clonotype has just one count. Its antigen target is currently unknown. Qualities for individual bases were not recorded, and no much larger clone is one base off. These same records also appear under a second study, on T cells of mothers and their children. As noted in the second study: Nine systemically healthy Caucasian individuals served as donors, namely three mothers together with their six children. cDNA synthesis used all of the extracted RNA, with approximately 1.4 ug of RNA in each 15 ul reaction. In the second PCR, the M1S primer introduced both the sample barcodes and 2-4 random nucleotides. Each mother yielded over 8.5 million TCR beta CDR3 reads and each child 2.5 million to 3 million reads. Thymic selection similarly shapes TCR recombination output in related and unrelated pairs, with minor effect from inherited differences. Related mother-child pairs always showed normalized repertoire overlap that was slightly higher than in unrelated mother-child pairs, though the difference was never significant. No persistent microchimeric T cell clones were detected, at a sensitivity of roughly 100 clones per million clonotypes. To look for features that set related mother-child pairs apart from unrelated individuals, the researchers ran deep NGS to compare the TCR beta repertoires of mothers and children. Mothers averaged about 40 +/- 4 years of age and children averaged around 10 +/- 4 years. After adapter ligation with NEBNext reagents, the libraries were sequenced on Illumina HiSeq 2000 with 100+100 nt paired-end reads. To prevent cross-contamination, the mother and child libraries were prepared one month apart and sequenced in separate runs. Each donor had between roughly 450,000 and 2,300,000 distinct TCR beta clonotypes identified. Naive TCR beta clonotypes were estimated from low-frequency clonotypes matched to each donor's FACS-determined naive share, without sorting.

The rearranged segments are TRBV7-9 and TRBJ2-7, with a weak D call of TRBD2 (6 bases match). The TCR comes from a boy aged 2 to 10 in good health. The sequencing sample was made of blood. The CDR3 is CASSLGAGRSYEQYF. The DNA reads as follows: TGTGCCAGCAGCTTAGGGGCGGGGCGCTCCTACGAGCAGTACTTC.